This TCR beta chain is from a study of blood T cell repertoires in COVID-19 (dated by TCRdb to the early 2020s). In the study overall: Samples from collaborators originated in the United States, Italy and Spain and spanned both the acute and convalescent phases of COVID-19. Samples came from the ongoing ImmuneRACE study (first 160 participants) plus 1,254 subjects from 6 global collaborators. The repertoires were made available in a free public database intended to serve as a resource for research on the immune response to SARS-CoV-2. HLA class I and class II types, where available, came from metadata supplied by the sample provider rather than from assay-based typing. Deeply sampled blood TCRbeta repertoires from subjects exposed to, actively infected with, or recovered from COVID-19 were included in the dataset. Sample metadata almost always included a de-identified subject ID, COVID-19 status, age in years and sex. The material from the prospective study consisted of cDNA or gDNA derived from T cells, B-cell-depleted T cells, or PBMCs.

V is shortened by 3 bases, J by 5 bases, and the region joining them spans 3 bases. CDR1 and CDR2, per the germline V gene, are SGDLS and YYNGEE. The CDR3, cysteine through phenylalanine, is 11 amino acids long. Only the CDR3 region is kept as DNA, spanning 33 bases read in frame from base 1. Regarding this clone: What antigen it recognizes has not been identified. Qualities for individual bases were not recorded, and no much larger clone is one base off.

Participants in the prospective study were aged about 18 to 95 years, lived in about two dozen United States geographic areas, and enrolled through a virtual design. To assign participants to cohorts, the prospective study relied on clinical history that participants themselves reported in a screening survey and a study questionnaire. Recovered participants in ImmuneRACE Cohort 3 were defined by two consecutive negative NP/OP PCR tests, clearance by a healthcare professional, or resolution of symptoms. Mobile phlebotomists in the prospective study collected whole blood, serum and a nasopharyngeal or oropharyngeal swab from every participant. Additional blood draws and questionnaires over an approximately two-month period could optionally be provided by prospective study participants. Before DNA extraction, blood samples from the prospective study were shipped at room temperature or frozen. What the authors observed across the whole study: How much clinical and demographic metadata was included differed by source and by participant, and the metadata was provided uncurated.

TCRbeta CDR3 regions were amplified from genomic DNA using the immunoSEQ Assay, a bias-controlled multiplex PCR. The authors' analysis ran thus. Within the assay, amplification of reference gene primers was used to estimate how many nucleated cells each sample contained. Sequence reads were collapsed and filtered to measure the absolute abundance of every unique TCRbeta CDR3 rearrangement. For each sample, productive Simpson clonality was calculated as the square root of Simpson's diversity index across productive rearrangements. TCRdb carries this immuneACCESS record with in-frame sequences only. Its versions omit some clonotypes, under half of them owing to an unresolved V gene in the studies checked, with the rest unexplained. Clonal size and the V and J genes are those of that table, whereas D and trimming came from the DNA. A total of roughly 260,000 clones appear in this sample, approximately 85% of them only once. Jointly, the top ten make up approximately 1.9% of the sample.

The sequenced sample consisted of PBMCs or T cells enriched from blood (not recorded which). The chain was built from TRBV9 and TRBJ2-1, with no confident D gene call. This sequence originates from a woman in her forties or fifties who had recovered from COVID-19. CDR3 sequence: CASSANNEQFF. The DNA is TGTGCCAGCAGCGCTAACAATGAGCAGTTCTTC.